This is a list of T cell receptor beta chains from one sample in a study of blood T cells in healthy people across ages. TCRdb recomputed calls from the 5' RACE reads with MiXCR, one row per CDR3 protein. The table records about 1.1 million distinct CDR3 sequences, more than 30% of them present only once. The sequenced sample consisted of blood. Source of these receptors: a man between 18 and 29 years old in good health. CDR3s include the opening cysteine and the closing phenylalanine or tryptophan. Fields, in order: clone size, D gene, J gene, V gene, CDR3 protein, CDR3 DNA. D genes are given only for firm matches. A clone size is listed for some rows: how often the clone was seen (once, few, many), or a class if it is expanded.

clone size: once; D gene: TRBD2; J gene: TRBJ2-7; V gene: TRBV6-2/TRBV6-3; CDR3 protein: CASKASGYYEQYF; CDR3 DNA: TGTGCCAGCAAGGCTAGCGGTTACTACGAGCAGTACTTC
clone size: few; D gene: -; J gene: TRBJ1-4; V gene: TRBV6-6; CDR3 protein: CASSYSRGAQGEKLFF; CDR3 DNA: TGTGCCAGCAGTTACTCTCGGGGGGCGCAAGGTGAAAAACTGTTTTTT
clone size: -; D gene: -; J gene: TRBJ1-1; V gene: TRBV5-1; CDR3 protein: CASSSGPGGTEAFF; CDR3 DNA: TGCGCCAGCAGCTCCGGACCGGGCGGGACTGAAGCTTTCTTT
clone size: few; D gene: -; J gene: TRBJ1-1; V gene: TRBV6-2/TRBV6-3; CDR3 protein: CASSHRTYNTEAFF; CDR3 DNA: TGTGCCAGCAGTCACCGGACCTATAACACTGAAGCTTTCTTT
clone size: -; D gene: -; J gene: TRBJ1-1; V gene: TRBV5-5; CDR3 protein: CASSPGTDGAFF; CDR3 DNA: TGTGCCAGCAGCCCCGGGACGGACGGAGCTTTCTTT
clone size: -; D gene: -; J gene: TRBJ2-5; V gene: TRBV9; CDR3 protein: CASSKGGKPQETQYF; CDR3 DNA: TGTGCCAGCAGCAAAGGGGGGAAACCCCAAGAGACCCAGTACTTC
clone size: -; D gene: -; J gene: TRBJ1-2; V gene: TRBV6-1; CDR3 protein: CASSGRRAGLLGYGYTF; CDR3 DNA: TGTGCCAGCAGTGGTCGGAGGGCGGGACTTCTTGGCTATGGCTACACCTTC
clone size: few; D gene: -; J gene: TRBJ1-5; V gene: TRBV7-9; CDR3 protein: CASSLVQGFSNQPQHF; CDR3 DNA: TGTGCCAGCAGCTTAGTACAGGGTTTCAGCAATCAGCCCCAGCATTTT
clone size: few; D gene: -; J gene: TRBJ1-1; V gene: TRBV20-1; CDR3 protein: CSAQAEGTEAFF; CDR3 DNA: TGCAGTGCGCAAGCCGAGGGCACTGAAGCTTTCTTT
clone size: few; D gene: TRBD1; J gene: TRBJ2-4; V gene: TRBV6-6; CDR3 protein: CASSDRGRAKNIQYF; CDR3 DNA: TGTGCCAGCAGTGACAGGGGGCGAGCCAAAAACATTCAGTACTTC
clone size: -; D gene: -; J gene: TRBJ2-7; V gene: TRBV27; CDR3 protein: CASSGAGGKAYNEQYF; CDR3 DNA: TGTGCCAGCTCGGGAGCGGGCGGAAAAGCGTACAATGAGCAGTACTTC
clone size: -; D gene: TRBD1; J gene: TRBJ1-6; V gene: TRBV12-3/TRBV12-4; CDR3 protein: CASTPGQGSSALHF; CDR3 DNA: TGTGCCAGCACTCCGGGACAGGGTAGTTCAGCCCTCCACTTT
clone size: few; D gene: -; J gene: TRBJ2-2; V gene: TRBV20-1; CDR3 protein: CSAIGPTGELFF; CDR3 DNA: TGCAGTGCAATAGGGCCTACCGGGGAGCTGTTTTTT
clone size: -; D gene: -; J gene: TRBJ2-7; V gene: TRBV14; CDR3 protein: CASSQDLVEEQYF; CDR3 DNA: TGTGCCAGCAGCCAAGATCTCGTGGAGGAGCAGTACTTC
clone size: -; D gene: -; J gene: TRBJ1-4; V gene: TRBV20-1; CDR3 protein: CSATGTTNEKLFF; CDR3 DNA: TGCAGTGCCACAGGGACCACTAATGAAAAACTGTTTTTT
clone size: -; D gene: -; J gene: TRBJ2-5; V gene: TRBV15; CDR3 protein: CATSRDNNYNEQYF; CDR3 DNA: TGTGCCACCAGCAGAGATAACAACTACAATGAGCAGTACTTC
clone size: -; D gene: -; J gene: TRBJ2-3; V gene: TRBV27; CDR3 protein: CTSSFRGGDTQYF; CDR3 DNA: TGTACCAGCAGTTTCAGGGGCGGAGATACGCAGTATTTT
clone size: few; D gene: -; J gene: TRBJ2-7; V gene: TRBV4-2; CDR3 protein: CASSQTSYTYEQYF; CDR3 DNA: TGTGCCAGCAGCCAGACTTCGTATACCTACGAGCAGTACTTC
clone size: once; D gene: TRBD1; J gene: TRBJ1-1; V gene: TRBV9; CDR3 protein: CASSATGGGNTEAFF; CDR3 DNA: TGTGCCAGCAGCGCGACAGGGGGAGGGAACACTGAAGCTTTCTTT
clone size: -; D gene: TRBD1; J gene: TRBJ2-1; V gene: TRBV9; CDR3 protein: CASSQATGAYNEQFF; CDR3 DNA: TGTGCCAGCAGCCAAGCGACAGGGGCATACAATGAGCAGTTCTTC
clone size: few; D gene: -; J gene: TRBJ2-5; V gene: TRBV9; CDR3 protein: CASSTIGNQETQYF; CDR3 DNA: TGTGCCAGCAGCACTATCGGCAACCAAGAGACCCAGTACTTC
clone size: -; D gene: -; J gene: TRBJ1-2; V gene: TRBV3-1; CDR3 protein: CASSQVSDGYTF; CDR3 DNA: TGTGCCAGCAGCCAAGTGAGTGACGGCTACACCTTC
clone size: -; D gene: TRBD1; J gene: TRBJ2-5; V gene: TRBV28; CDR3 protein: CASSLYRGDPRNEQYF; CDR3 DNA: TGTGCCAGCAGTTTATACAGGGGTGACCCCCGAAATGAGCAGTACTTC
clone size: few; D gene: TRBD1; J gene: TRBJ1-1; V gene: TRBV10-3; CDR3 protein: CAISGSRDRESSNTEAFF; CDR3 DNA: TGTGCCATCAGTGGGTCCCGGGACAGGGAGTCATCGAACACTGAAGCTTTCTTT
clone size: -; D gene: -; J gene: TRBJ1-5; V gene: TRBV12-3/TRBV12-4; CDR3 protein: CASSGSTGDQPQHF; CDR3 DNA: TGTGCCAGCAGTGGTTCGACAGGAGATCAGCCCCAGCATTTT
clone size: few; D gene: TRBD1; J gene: TRBJ2-1; V gene: TRBV12-3/TRBV12-4; CDR3 protein: CASKITGQGKGEFF; CDR3 DNA: TGTGCCAGCAAAATAACGGGACAGGGTAAGGGGGAGTTCTTC
clone size: many; D gene: TRBD2; J gene: TRBJ2-1; V gene: TRBV5-1; CDR3 protein: CASSPGLAGYNEQFF; CDR3 DNA: TGTGCCAGCAGTCCCGGACTAGCGGGTTACAATGAGCAGTTCTTC
clone size: few; D gene: -; J gene: TRBJ1-4; V gene: TRBV9; CDR3 protein: CASSVEGEKLFF; CDR3 DNA: TGTGCCAGCAGCGTAGAGGGTGAAAAACTGTTTTTT
clone size: -; D gene: -; J gene: TRBJ1-2; V gene: TRBV29-1; CDR3 protein: CSVEPGELGGYTF; CDR3 DNA: TGCAGCGTTGAACCAGGGGAGTTGGGTGGCTACACCTTC
clone size: -; D gene: -; J gene: TRBJ1-1; V gene: TRBV6-2/TRBV6-3; CDR3 protein: CASSYRPGLFSEAFF; CDR3 DNA: TGTGCCAGCAGTTATCGTCCAGGGTTATTCTCTGAAGCTTTCTTT
clone size: -; D gene: -; J gene: TRBJ1-4; V gene: TRBV4-1; CDR3 protein: CASSQSTPNEKLFF; CDR3 DNA: TGCGCCAGCAGCCAATCCACCCCTAATGAAAAACTGTTTTTT
clone size: -; D gene: -; J gene: TRBJ2-2; V gene: TRBV20-1; CDR3 protein: CSARSRTGIPGELFF; CDR3 DNA: TGCAGTGCTAGGAGTAGAACAGGGATTCCCGGGGAGCTGTTTTTT
clone size: -; D gene: -; J gene: TRBJ1-5; V gene: TRBV9; CDR3 protein: CASSPTINNQPQHF; CDR3 DNA: TGTGCCAGCAGTCCCACAATTAATAATCAGCCCCAGCATTTT
clone size: -; D gene: TRBD2; J gene: TRBJ2-1; V gene: TRBV20-1; CDR3 protein: CSARSLAGRKTHNEQFF; CDR3 DNA: TGCAGTGCTAGATCGCTAGCGGGACGAAAAACTCACAATGAGCAGTTCTTC
clone size: -; D gene: TRBD1; J gene: TRBJ1-2; V gene: TRBV27; CDR3 protein: CASSRDRDSGYTF; CDR3 DNA: TGTGCCAGCAGCCGGGACAGGGACTCTGGCTACACCTTC
clone size: -; D gene: TRBD2; J gene: TRBJ2-4; V gene: TRBV4-3; CDR3 protein: CASSQYRSGATNIQYF; CDR3 DNA: TGCGCCAGCAGCCAATATCGTAGCGGGGCGACAAACATTCAGTACTTC
clone size: few; D gene: -; J gene: TRBJ1-1; V gene: TRBV5-1; CDR3 protein: CASSLRVGNTEAFF; CDR3 DNA: TGCGCCAGCAGCTTGAGAGTCGGGAACACTGAAGCTTTCTTT
clone size: few; D gene: -; J gene: TRBJ2-3; V gene: TRBV20-1; CDR3 protein: CSAPTWGGPDTQYF; CDR3 DNA: TGCAGTGCCCCTACCTGGGGGGGCCCAGATACGCAGTATTTT
clone size: -; D gene: -; J gene: TRBJ2-5; V gene: TRBV7-2; CDR3 protein: CASSLVSPSDQYF; CDR3 DNA: TGTGCCAGCAGCTTAGTTTCTCCGTCCGACCAGTACTTC
clone size: -; D gene: -; J gene: TRBJ2-3; V gene: TRBV27; CDR3 protein: CASSLEGGADTDTQYF; CDR3 DNA: TGTGCCAGCAGTTTAGAAGGGGGGGCGGACACAGATACGCAGTATTTT